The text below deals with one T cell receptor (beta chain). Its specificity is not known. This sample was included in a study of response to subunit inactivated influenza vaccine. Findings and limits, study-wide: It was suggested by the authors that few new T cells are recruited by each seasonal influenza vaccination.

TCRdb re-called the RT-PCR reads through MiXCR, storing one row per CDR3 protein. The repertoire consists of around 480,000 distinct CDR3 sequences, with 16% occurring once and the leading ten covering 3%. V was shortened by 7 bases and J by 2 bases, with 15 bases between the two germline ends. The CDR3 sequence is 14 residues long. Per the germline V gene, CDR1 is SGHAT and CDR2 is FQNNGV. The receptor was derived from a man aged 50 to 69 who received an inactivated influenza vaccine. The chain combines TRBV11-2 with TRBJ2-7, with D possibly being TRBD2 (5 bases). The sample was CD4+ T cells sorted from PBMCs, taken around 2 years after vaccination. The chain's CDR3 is CASTRSTGTYEQYF. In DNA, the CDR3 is TGTGCCAGCACCAGATCGACGGGAACCTACGAGCAGTACTTC. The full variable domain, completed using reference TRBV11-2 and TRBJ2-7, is EAGVAQSPRYKIIEKRQSVAFWCNPISGHATLYWYQQILGQGPKLLIQFQNNGVVDDSQLPKDRFSAERLKGVDSTLKIQPAKLEDSAVYLCASTRSTGTYEQYFGPGTRLTVT.